The rows below give T cell receptor beta chains drawn from one sample of a study of early T cells in non-severe SARS-CoV-2 infection. Via MiXCR, TCRdb re-called the 5' RACE reads, giving one row per CDR3 protein. The data show 110,000 or so distinct CDR3 sequences, 9.5% to 13% seen once. The sequenced material came from whole blood. The origin of the receptors is an adult who was a healthcare worker with PCR-confirmed SARS-CoV-2 infection or an uninfected control (not recorded which). Both conserved end residues are part of each CDR3. D genes are given only for firm matches. A clone size is listed for some rows: how often the clone was seen (once, few, many), or a class if it is expanded.

TRBD2	TRBJ2-1	few	TRBV19	TGTGCCAGAATGGGAGTTGGGGGAGGGCCTTACAATGAGCAGTTCTTC	CARMGVGGGPYNEQFF
TRBD2	TRBJ2-7	-	TRBV7-2	TGTGCCAGCAGCTTGCCCACACCGGGACTAGCGTTTACCTACGAGCAGTACTTC	CASSLPTPGLAFTYEQYF
-	TRBJ1-2	few	TRBV5-5	TGTGCCAGCAGCTTGGAGGGTAACAACTATGGCTACACCTTC	CASSLEGNNYGYTF
-	TRBJ2-5	many	TRBV3-1	TGTGCCAGCAGCCTAGCAGAGACCCAGTACTTC	CASSLAETQYF
TRBD1	TRBJ1-1	many	TRBV6-5	TGTGCCACCGCCCGTCGTCCGGGACAGAGCATGAACACTGAAGCTTTCTTT	CATARRPGQSMNTEAFF
-	TRBJ2-1	few	TRBV28	TGTGCCAGCAGTTTAAATAAACAGGGAAAGTACTACAATGAGCAGTTCTTC	CASSLNKQGKYYNEQFF
-	TRBJ2-6	few	TRBV10-3	TGTGCCATCAGCAATACAGGGCCCGGGCCGGGGGCCAACGTCCTGACTTTC	CAISNTGPGPGANVLTF
-	TRBJ2-4	many	TRBV21-1	TGTGCCAGCAGCAAAGGGGCCTCTGGGACGGTTGAGGATACTCAGTACTTC	CASSKGASGTVEDTQYF
-	TRBJ2-2	few	TRBV20-1	TGCAGTGCTAGACGGCAGGGCGACACCGGGGAGCTGTTTTTT	CSARRQGDTGELFF
-	TRBJ1-2	many	TRBV4-1	TGCGCCAGCAGCCAAGATCCGTCCACTAACTATGGCTACACCTTC	CASSQDPSTNYGYTF
-	TRBJ1-1	-	TRBV3-1	TGTGCCAGCGGAACCCTGAACACTGAAGCTTTCTTT	CASGTLNTEAFF
-	TRBJ1-4	few	TRBV18	TGTGCCAGCTCAAAAAACAGGGACGAAAAACTGTTTTTT	CASSKNRDEKLFF
-	TRBJ1-1	-	TRBV7-2	TGTGCCAGCAGCCCCCTTGTGAAGGGCACTGAAGCTTTCTTT	CASSPLVKGTEAFF
TRBD1	TRBJ2-5	-	TRBV4-1	TGCGCCAGCAGCCAAGATCCAGGGACAGGGAGCCAAGAGACCCAGTACTTC	CASSQDPGTGSQETQYF
TRBD1	TRBJ2-7	-	TRBV7-9	TGTGCCAGCAGCTTAGGGGACAGGGGGCGGTACGAGCAGTACTTC	CASSLGDRGRYEQYF
TRBD1	TRBJ2-5	few	TRBV20-1	TGCAGTGTTGGGACAGCCAATTCAAGAGAGACCCAGTACTTC	CSVGTANSRETQYF
-	TRBJ1-4	-	TRBV28	TGTGCCAGCAGTCGACAGATAACTAATGAAAAACTGTTTTTT	CASSRQITNEKLFF
TRBD1	TRBJ2-2	few	TRBV29-1	TGCAGCGTCCGGGACAGGGGGAACACCGGGGAGCTGTTTTTT	CSVRDRGNTGELFF
TRBD1	TRBJ2-7	many	TRBV6-2/TRBV6-3	TGTGCCAGCAAACAGGGGCCGTACGAGCAGTACTTC	CASKQGPYEQYF
-	TRBJ1-1	-	TRBV10-1	TGCGCCAGCAGTGAGTCAGCCCGAGGCACTGAAGCTTTCTTT	CASSESARGTEAFF
-	TRBJ2-1	few	TRBV25-1	TGTGCCAGCAGTGAACGTTGGAGTAGCGCCTACAATGAGCAGTTCTTC	CASSERWSSAYNEQFF
TRBD2	TRBJ2-2	-	TRBV30	TGTGCCTGGAGAGGTGCGGGACTAGCGGGAGGACGGGACACCGGGGAGCTGTTTTTT	CAWRGAGLAGGRDTGELFF
-	TRBJ2-1	-	TRBV5-1	TGCGCCAGCAGCTTGTTGGGAGGAGAGCAGTTCTTC	CASSLLGGEQFF
-	TRBJ1-5	few	TRBV27	TGTGCCAGCAGTTTTATTCGGGACACATATAGCAATCAGCCCCAGCATTTT	CASSFIRDTYSNQPQHF
-	TRBJ1-2	-	TRBV12-3/TRBV12-4	TGTGCCAGCAGCCCTAGGGCATATGGCTACACCTTC	CASSPRAYGYTF
-	TRBJ1-2	few	TRBV20-1	TGCAGTGCTAGAGATTTGGGGGAGGGCTACACCTTC	CSARDLGEGYTF